This T cell receptor beta chain was documented in a study of Ad26.COV2.S vaccination and SARS-CoV-2 variants (dated by TCRdb to the early 2020s). Some background on the complete study: The specificity and breadth of SARS-CoV-2-reactive T cell receptors after Ad26.COV2.S vaccination were assessed by TCRbeta repertoire sequencing. The TCR-sequenced set comprised approximately 30 samples: approximately 19 Ad26.COV2.S vaccine recipients, 5 placebo recipients and 8 SARS-CoV-2 convalescent individuals. Overall results and qualifications from the work: After vaccination, substantial breadth of spike-specific CD8+ and CD4+ T cell responses was reported. The authors noted that the TCR breadth and depth analyses may have underestimated total T cell responses. Higher spike-specific TCR breadth was observed in Ad26.COV2.S recipients than in placebo recipients (P = 0.0014). Comparable non-spike TCR breadth was observed between vaccine and placebo recipients, consistent with only spike being contained in the vaccine.

The CDR3 contains 13 residues, cysteine and phenylalanine counted. Here the CDR3 DNA is all that survives: 39 bases in frame from base 1. The germline V gene encodes CDR1 MNHEY and CDR2 SMNVEV (reference sequence). V sheds 3 bases and J sheds 7 bases, leaving 13 bases between their ends. TCRbeta CDR3 regions were sequenced with the immunoSEQ Assay. After extraction, genomic DNA underwent amplification by bias-controlled multiplex PCR, followed by high-throughput sequencing. The study's own analysis went as follows. To quantify the absolute abundance of each unique TCRbeta CDR3 region, sequences were collapsed and filtered. Usable DNA was measured by amplifying reference genes present in all nucleated cells, and TCRbeta template counts were normalized to that usable DNA to estimate T cell fraction. Repertoire TCRs were annotated as SARS-CoV-2-specific by exact matching of V gene, CDR3 amino acid sequence and J gene to a known reactive TCR set. The reference SARS-CoV-2 TCR set was derived from MIRA and filtered for enrichment in COVID-19-positive ImmuneCODE repertoires, a step that removed public or cross-reactive TCRs. Using the MIRA antigens, annotated TCRs were further analysed by specific ORF or by position within an ORF. Breadth was defined as annotated unique rearrangements over total unique productive rearrangements; depth was the summed frequency of those rearrangements. Two-sided Wilcoxon rank-sum tests were used to compare TCR breadth between groups. Sourced from immuneACCESS, this table was stored by TCRdb with only in-frame sequences that have V and J called. A share of the clones is absent; for the studies checked, an unresolved V gene accounts for under half, and the remainder has no known explanation. V, J and clone size derive from that table, while D and trimming were established from the DNA sequence. Counted in this sample were about 350,000 clones; 92% of them appeared once. About 3.8% of the sample lies in the top ten.

A word on this clone: Its recognized antigen is unknown. No clone much larger than this one lies a single base away; base qualities are absent.

The label giving this sample's time point can be read as: individuals recovered from natural SARS-CoV-2 infection. The source is a human donor who had recovered from COVID-19. This chain joins TRBV27 to TRBJ2-7; the D gene remains uncertain. Sequencing was performed on peripheral blood, taken after recovery from COVID-19. The CDR3 protein sequence reads: CASSFGDLGEQYF. Read as DNA, the sequence is TGTGCCAGCAGTTTCGGAGATCTTGGAGAGCAGTACTTC.